Each of the 11 T cell receptor beta chains below was sequenced from the same sample in a study of T cells in Graves' hyperthyroidism and ophthalmopathy. The investigators amplified TCR beta CDR3 regions from RNA transcripts. With the HTBI primer set, the TCR CDR3 went through a first round of RT-PCR. MiXCR, run by TCRdb on the multiplex PCR reads, gives a single entry per CDR3 protein. Altogether fewer than 450,000 distinct CDR3 sequences are present, roughly a sixth being singletons, with the ten largest covering around 35%. Sequencing input: blood. The receptors derive from a woman in her 30s with Graves' hyperthyroidism that later progressed to Graves' ophthalmopathy.

This clonotype has ten or more counts. The V call is TRBV2, the J call TRBJ2-5; TRBD1 agrees at 7 bases. Looked up from germline, CDR1 is SNHLY and CDR2 is FYNNEI. This CDR3 comprises 14 residues. The J segment lost 5 bases and the V segment lost 6 bases, leaving 9 bases of the junction unmatched. CDR3 loop: CASRNRGWGETQYF. CDR3 in DNA: TGTGCCAGCAGGAACAGGGGTTGGGGTGAGACCCAGTACTTC. Supplemented by reference TRBV2 and TRBJ2-5, the full variable domain reads EPEVTQTPSHQVTQMGQEVILRCVPISNHLYFYWYRQILGQKVEFLVSFYNNEISEKSEIFDDQFSVERPDGSNFTLKIRSTKLEDSAMYFCASRNRGWGETQYFGPGTRLLVL.

The rearrangement joins TRBV7-9 to TRBJ2-7; D is unresolved. CDR3 length: 12 residues. V lost 4 bases to trimming and J lost 3 bases, with 7 bases between them. CDR1 is SEHNR and CDR2 is FQNEAQ in the germline V gene (reference sequence). CDR3 DNA: TGTGCCAGCAGCTCACCCAACTACGAGCAGTACTTC. As protein: CASSSPNYEQYF. The full variable domain, in which reference TRBV7-9 and TRBJ2-7 provide the parts outside the CDR3, is DTGVSQNPRHKITKRGQNVTFRCDPISEHNRLYWYRQTLGQGPEFLTYFQNEAQLEKSRLLSDRFSAERPKGSFSTLEIQRTEQGDSAMYLCASSSPNYEQYFGPGTRLTVT.

Ten or more counts support this clonotype. CDR3 bases: TGTGCCAACACAGTAAGCTCCTACAATGAGCAGTTCTTC. Protein sequence: CANTVSSYNEQFF. The V gene is TRBV2, the J gene TRBJ2-1; the D is unclear. This CDR3 region has 13 residues. V lost 10 bases and J lost 0, with 10 bases in between. From germline, CDR1 is SNHLY and CDR2 FYNNEI.

The chain links TRBV12-3 or TRBV12-4 to TRBJ2-1; D could derive from TRBD1 or TRBD2 (5 bases each). This CDR3 has 12 residues. The germline V and J ends were trimmed by 3 bases and 7 bases, with 7 bases remaining between them. The CDR3 reads CASSFRENEQFF. CDR3 DNA sequence: TGTGCCAGCAGTTTCAGGGAGAATGAGCAGTTCTTC.

This clonotype was counted many times. The V and J genes are TRBV2 and TRBJ2-3, with 7 bases fitting TRBD2. The CDR3 length is 16 residues. From germline, CDR1 is SNHLY and CDR2 FYNNEI. Unmatched junction bases numbered 8, after V lost 1 base and J lost 4 bases. CDR3: CASSEGAGSPADTQYF. DNA for the CDR3: TGTGCCAGCAGTGAAGGAGCGGGGAGTCCGGCAGATACGCAGTATTTT.

Of note for this clonotype: A much larger clone is a single base away; this may be a read error. The chain uses TRBV6-4 and TRBJ2-7; TRBD1 agrees at 8 bases. Losses at the gene ends were 11 bases for V and 7 bases for J; bases not matched to a gene: 13. Germline CDR1 reads MRHNA; CDR2 reads SNTAGT. This CDR3 has 13 amino acids. The CDR3 loop reads CAGADRAANEQYF. The CDR3 DNA reads as TGTGCCGGGGCGGACAGGGCAGCCAATGAGCAGTACTTC.

This clonotype was counted only a few times. The rearrangement uses TRBV30 and TRBJ1-2; no definite D call. Trimming stripped 3 bases from V and 7 bases from J, with 18 bases between. Germline CDR1 reads GTSNPN; CDR2 reads SVGIG (reference sequence). The CDR3 spans 14 residues. The CDR3 DNA reads TGTGCCTGGAGGACGGGAGGGAATCTCGGTGGCTACACCTTC. Translating it yields CAWRTGGNLGGYTF.

This chain links TRBV4-1 with TRBJ2-5; TRBD2 aligns across 9 bases. This CDR3 contains 19 residues. V lost 3 bases to trimming and J lost 2 bases; unmatched junction nucleotides: 16. In germline, CDR1 is MGHRA, CDR2 YSYEKL. CDR3 in amino acids: CASSHPGGLAGAGQETQYF. The DNA for the CDR3 is TGCGCCAGCAGCCACCCGGGCGGGTTAGCGGGAGCGGGGCAAGAGACCCAGTACTTC.

V usage is TRBV6-1 and J usage is TRBJ1-2, with D perhaps TRBD1 (5 bases). The germline V gene encodes CDR1 MNHNS and CDR2 SASEGT. V lost 2 bases and J lost 4, with 11 bases in between. The CDR3 consists of 14 residues. The CDR3 here is CASSEWGAGYGYTF. The CDR3 nucleotides are TGTGCCAGCAGTGAATGGGGCGCGGGCTATGGCTACACCTTC.

This clonotype was detected ten times or more. CDR3 sequence (DNA): TGTGCCAGCAGCTTGGCCGTGGGGGCTCCACCCTACAATGAGCAGTTCTTC. Protein sequence: CASSLAVGAPPYNEQFF. The chain links TRBV5-4 to TRBJ2-1, with D maybe TRBD1 (6 bases). Germline loops: CDR1 SGHNT, CDR2 YYREEE (reference sequence). The CDR3 contains 17 residues. Trimming shortened V by 0 bases and J by 2 bases, and 15 bases separated the two germline ends.

This clonotype was counted at least ten times. This chain uses TRBV6-1 with TRBJ1-5; a weak D match, TRBD1 (5 bases). Germline CDR1 MNHNS, CDR2 SASEGT. The CDR3 is 14 amino acids. Deletions cut 5 bases from V and 2 bases from J, with 10 bases between. In nucleotides, the CDR3 is TGTGCCAGCAGTCCGCGGGACGGCAATCAGCCCCAGCATTTT. Its protein is CASSPRDGNQPQHF.